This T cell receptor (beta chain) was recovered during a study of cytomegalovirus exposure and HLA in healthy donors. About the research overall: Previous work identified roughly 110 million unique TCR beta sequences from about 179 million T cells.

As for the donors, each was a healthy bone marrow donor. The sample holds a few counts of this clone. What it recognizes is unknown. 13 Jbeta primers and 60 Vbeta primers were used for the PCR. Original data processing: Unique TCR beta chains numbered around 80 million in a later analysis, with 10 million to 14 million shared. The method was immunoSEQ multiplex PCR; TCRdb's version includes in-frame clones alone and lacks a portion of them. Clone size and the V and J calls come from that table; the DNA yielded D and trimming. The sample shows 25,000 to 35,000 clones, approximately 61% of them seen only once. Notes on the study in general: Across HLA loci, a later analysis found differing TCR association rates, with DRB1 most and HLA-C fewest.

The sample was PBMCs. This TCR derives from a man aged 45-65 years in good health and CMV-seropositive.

CDR3 in amino acids: CASSVRTGGVVDTQYF. In DNA, the CDR3 is TGTGCCAGCAGCGTGCGGACAGGGGGCGTCGTAGATACGCAGTATTTT. This chain links TRBV9 with TRBJ2-3; 11 nucleotides agree with TRBD1. Germline V gene data show CDR1 as SGDLS and CDR2 as YYNGEE. The CDR3 has 16 residues. The J segment lost 5 bases and the V segment lost 2 bases, leaving 7 bases of the junction unmatched.